A single sample is the source of the 10 T cell receptor beta chains below, sequenced in a study of blood T cell repertoires in COVID-19. The table came from immunoSEQ multiplex PCR; TCRdb's copy has only in-frame clones and leaves some out. The sample consists of around 58,000 clones, roughly 85% of them appearing once. Sample: peripheral blood. Every receptor here comes from a human donor in a cohort sampled during active COVID-19.

This clone was seen only a few times. V gene TRBV15 combines with J gene TRBJ2-7, with a weak D call TRBD1 (5 bases). Germline CDR1 is LNHNV and CDR2 is YYDKDF (reference sequence). CDR3 size: 14 residues. The V end was cut by 2 bases, the J end by 6 bases, with 14 bases between. Here the CDR3 reads CATSRRTQGSEQYF. CDR3 DNA: TGTGCCACCAGCAGACGTACCCAGGGAAGCGAGCAGTACTTC.

The chain employs TRBV11-2 and TRBJ2-1; 10 bases align to TRBD2. CDR3 length: 19 residues. V lost 0 bases to trimming and J lost 0 bases; unmatched junction nucleotides: 8. Germline-derived CDR1 and CDR2 are SGHAT and FQNNGV. CDR3 loop: CASSLDVRLAGLSYNEQFF. The CDR3, as DNA: TGTGCCAGCAGCTTAGATGTACGACTAGCGGGCCTCTCCTACAATGAGCAGTTCTTC. The full variable domain, rest sourced from reference TRBV11-2 and TRBJ2-1, is EAGVAQSPRYKIIEKRQSVAFWCNPISGHATLYWYQQILGQGPKLLIQFQNNGVVDDSQLPKDRFSAERLKGVDSTLKIQPAKLEDSAVYLCASSLDVRLAGLSYNEQFFGPGTRLTVL.

This clone showed up just once. CDR3 DNA: TGCAGTGCTAGTGTGGGGGCGGAAAATCAGCCCCAGCATTTT. It encodes CSASVGAENQPQHF. The chain uses TRBV20-1 and TRBJ1-5; maybe TRBD1 (6 bases). The CDR3 has 14 residues. Germline CDR1 reads DFQATT; CDR2 reads SNEGSKA (reference sequence). Trimming stripped 3 bases from V and 4 bases from J, with 13 bases between.

V usage is TRBV5-1 and J usage is TRBJ2-7; D is undetermined. Germline CDR1 is SGHRS and CDR2 is YFSETQ. This CDR3 is built from 13 residues. Trimming left V 0 bases short and J 2 bases short, with 6 bases between. The CDR3 here is CASSLVSTYEQYF. The CDR3 nucleotides read TGCGCCAGCAGCTTGGTCAGTACCTACGAGCAGTACTTC. The entire variable domain, with the rest obtained from reference TRBV5-1 and TRBJ2-7, is as follows: KAGVTQTPRYLIKTRGQQVTLSCSPISGHRSVSWYQQTPGQGLQFLFEYFSETQRNKGNFPGRFSGRQFSNSRSEMNVSTLELGDSALYLCASSLVSTYEQYFGPGTRLTVT.

The chain is built from TRBV24-1 and TRBJ2-1; D perhaps matches TRBD2 (7 bases). The V and J ends lost 6 bases and 7 bases respectively, with 21 bases between them. Germline CDR1 is KGHDR and CDR2 is SFDVKD. CDR3 length: 16 amino acids. The CDR3 DNA is TGTGCCACCAGTTCGGCGAGGGGGGGTCTGAGGAATGAGCAGTTCTTC. It specifies CATSSARGGLRNEQFF.

The chain recombines TRBV28 with TRBJ1-2; 10 nucleotides align to TRBD1. After removal of 2 bases from V and 5 bases from J, the junction contained 5 bases not matched to a gene. CDR1 is MDHEN, CDR2 SYDVKM, per germline. CDR3 length: 15 amino acids. CDR3 coding DNA: TGTGCCAGCAGTTTACGACAGGGGGCGTATTATGGCTACACCTTC. Encoded protein: CASSLRQGAYYGYTF.

This clone occurred once. The genes are TRBV5-1 and TRBJ2-7; the D gene is possibly TRBD2 (6 bases). Germline loops: CDR1 SGHRS, CDR2 YFSETQ. The CDR3 is 13 residues long. The V end was cut by 0 bases, the J end by 4 bases, with 8 bases between. Here the CDR3 DNA reads TGCGCCAGCAGCTTGGAGGGGAGGTACGAGCAGTACTTC. The encoded protein is CASSLEGRYEQYF.

The V and J genes are TRBV12-3 or TRBV12-4 and TRBJ2-1; D not resolved. V lost 6 bases and J lost 8, with 8 bases in between. The CDR3 extends over 11 amino acids. In nucleotides, the CDR3 is TGTGCCAGCAGCCTCCTTTATGAGCAGTTCTTC. This gives the protein CASSLLYEQFF.

The genes are TRBV11-1 and TRBJ2-7; no reliable D call. CDR3 length: 11 residues. Looked up from germline, CDR1 is SGHAT and CDR2 is FQDESV (reference sequence). Deletions cut 4 bases from V and 2 bases from J, with 3 bases between. In DNA form, the CDR3 reads TGTGCCAGCAGCTCTGCCTACGAGCAGTACTTC. As protein: CASSSAYEQYF.

The V call is TRBV19, the J call TRBJ1-2; TRBD1 matches at 8 bases. This CDR3 is 14 amino acids long. J was trimmed by 4 bases and V by 1 base; bases with no gene match: 2. Germline CDR1 and CDR2: LNHDA and SQIVND (reference sequence). The CDR3 is CASSIGTGGYGYTF. Here the CDR3 DNA reads TGTGCCAGTAGTATAGGTACAGGGGGCTATGGCTACACCTTC.